This T cell receptor (beta chain) was recorded in a study of cytomegalovirus exposure and HLA in healthy donors (dated 2017 in TCRdb). For the wider study: An earlier analysis of some 500 of the donors reported 250 to 300 Gb of sequence data and some 120 million unique TCR beta sequences from about 180 million T cells. Class I and class II HLA loci were covered by the typing at four-digit resolution. Alongside the repertoire data, information on donor age, sex, ethnicity and CMV serostatus was compiled. Every discovery cohort repertoire had been produced on one sequencing platform. The study combined high-throughput TCR immunosequencing, statistical association of individual TCRs with disease status, and machine learning to predict cytomegalovirus infection status. An early release covering more than 500 HLA-typed donors comprised about 310 gigabases of sequencing data and 85 million or so unique TCR sequences. The aim of the study was to test whether cataloging public T cell receptors could identify signatures of past pathogen exposure. In an earlier analysis of 587 of the donors, high-throughput TCR beta sequencing was used to judge whether each TCR beta V gene segment behaved as functional or pseudogenic. Along with the approximately 700-subject first cohort, a separate validation cohort of approximately 110 different subjects was used. To study patterns of TCR occurrence, a later analysis re-analyzed previously published TCR beta repertoires from around 670 donors and added high-resolution HLA genotyping. Genome-wide SNP genotypes for about 65% of the roughly 670 donors were used in a later genetic analysis, which treated that subset as a discovery cohort. Among about 410 genotyped donors of the cohort, an average of approximately 240,000 unique TCR beta nucleotide sequences was sequenced per donor, of which roughly 17% were non-productive. Four to six DR-DQ haplotypes were handled as single units for association and clustering, since linkage in the cohort was strong. In the later analysis, no new phenotypic data were used to find candidate immune exposures; instead, reliance was placed on TCR beta sequences and their occurrence across donors. The study used immunosequencing to profile the T cell repertoires of under 700 subjects and linked those repertoires to cytomegalovirus serostatus. Typing coverage differed by locus: A, B, C, DRB1 and DQB1 were typed in about 629-640 donors, DQA1 in about 560, DPA1 in 600 to 610, and DPB1 in just under 490. Of the roughly 420 genotyped donors, 70% to 90% were placed in the genetic ancestry cluster associated with self-reported Caucasian donors. Results the study describes overall, beyond this receptor: A later genetic analysis associated a missense DCLRE1C variant with V-gene and J-gene trimming of TCR beta chains, and an independent cohort replicated the association. The cohort was sequenced for TCR beta chains only, and without alpha or paired-chain data the features that could be detected were limited. In a later genetic analysis, fewer N-insertions in productive TCRs were reported among donors in an Asian-associated ancestry cluster than the roughly 670-donor mean. The study gave a list of about 150 TCR beta chains associated with cytomegalovirus. A later analysis found that most CMV-associated TCR beta chains appeared HLA-restricted, with HLA associations seemingly driven largely by CMV exposure. A later analysis found that HLA-associated TCR beta chains were more clonally expanded and had lower generation probabilities than equally common non-associated chains. Correlated functional status among segregating V segments might be attributable to linkage disequilibrium, but an unknown experimental factor could not be ruled out. A cluster of highly shared sequence variants was judged likely to represent a technical artifact of the sequencing pipeline. In an earlier analysis of fewer than 700 of the donors, most TCR beta V segments appeared in productive rearrangements about 87% or about 30% of the time, broadly matching IMGT annotations. A later analysis associated about 18,000 TCR beta sequences with specific HLA alleles at a false discovery rate of 0.05. Most TCR sequences were seen in very few donors, while some public TCRs were found in many individuals. When HLA alleles, especially DR and DQ, strongly co-occurred, TCR associations were difficult to assign to individual alleles. A later analysis found that TCR association rates varied across HLA loci, with DRB1 alleles showing the most associated TCRs and HLA-C alleles the fewest. The authors suggested that the approach could potentially be generalized to other disease states and immunological phenotypes. For the cohort, immune exposure information was limited to CMV serostatus. Some IMGT-functional V segments, including TRBV6-2 and TRBV6-3, could not be distinguished by the 87-base-pair reads and were therefore excluded. A further reported finding was that TCR beta sequences accurately predicted the HLA-A and HLA-B alleles for most subjects in the first cohort. In vitro tests confirmed that a few of the cytomegalovirus-associated TCR beta chains recognize cytomegalovirus antigens. The classifier was reported to diagnose cytomegalovirus status with high specificity and sensitivity in both the original and validation cohorts. Fewer than 20 rarely observed V segments, including chromosome 9 orphons, were excluded from the earlier analysis of about 610 of the donors because counts were too low. Sequencing depth was assumed to be roughly uniform across donors in the presence/absence analyses, though that assumption may not hold. Because HLA typing was unavailable for some donors at each locus, only the typed subset was used in association tests. Several of the top co-occurrence clusters appeared to be linked to parvovirus B19, influenza, CMV and Epstein-Barr virus, according to a later analysis.

Germline trimming amounts to 6 bases on V and 0 bases on J, with 6 as the count of junction bases outside the gene matches. The germline V gene sets CDR1 to KGHSH and CDR2 to LQKENI. Measured from the cysteine to the phenylalanine, the CDR3 is 15 residues long. This entry keeps only the CDR3 DNA: 45 bases, framed from base 1. Library prep was done by the immunoSEQ multiplex PCR assay. For the multiplex PCR, a mixture combining 60 forward primers for TCR Vbeta segments and 13 reverse primers for TCR Jbeta segments was used. A multiplex PCR assay on genomic DNA amplified the CDR3 region of rearranged TCR beta genes. The amplified TCR beta libraries were sequenced on the Illumina HiSeq System as 87-base-pair reads. The original methods were these. A later analysis counted tens of millions of unique TCR beta chains across the roughly 700 repertoires, and 10 million to 11 million of these chains were shared by at least two donors. Raw reads were error-corrected and collapsed into unique sequences by a nearest-neighbor algorithm in which closely related sequences were merged to remove PCR and sequencing errors. V, D and J gene segments were assigned by aligning CDR3 sequences to IMGT reference sequences. For a sequence to be retained, a match of at least six nucleotides to both a V gene segment and a J gene segment was required. A rearrangement was called productive if the CDR3 had no stop codons and remained in frame with V and J, and every other rearrangement was called non-productive. CDR3 was defined according to IMGT convention as the region running from the second conserved V-encoded cysteine to the conserved J-encoded phenylalanine. The earlier analysis of about 570 of the donors excluded any sequence lacking an unambiguous match to a single V gene segment. In an earlier analysis of almost 600 of the donors, a V segment was called functional when productive rearrangements were above 56.7%, and segregating when the standard deviation between donors exceeded 5%. A statistical classification framework was developed to diagnose cytomegalovirus status using the catalog of TCR beta chain sequences. A later analysis assigned V and J genes by comparing TCR nucleotide sequences with IMGT/GENE-DB human TR gene sequences. A later analysis assigned CDR3 sequences and most-parsimonious VDJ recombination scenarios with the TCRdist pipeline. In a later analysis, each TCR beta chain was defined by its CDR3 amino acid sequence together with its V-gene family, and reads lacking a unique V-gene family were excluded. In a later analysis, 500 to 700 highly shared, low-generation-probability nucleotide sequences were removed to address suspected cross-contamination and a sequencing artifact. In a later analysis, a clonal expansion index for each public chain was calculated from normalized within-repertoire ranks of inferred template counts. In a later analysis, generation probabilities were computed with a VDJ recombination model fitted to out-of-frame rearrangements, and the resulting probabilities were checked against IGoR. In a later analysis, TCR-TCR, TCR-HLA and TCR-CMV co-occurrence was scored with hypergeometric tests, and a repertoire-size bias correction was applied to TCR pairs. False discovery rates were estimated in a later analysis by permuting HLA or CMV assignments 20 times. A later analysis grouped co-occurring TCRs with DBSCAN, adding TCRdist sequence similarity when clustering within HLA-allele-positive subsets. Repertoires with fewer than 30,000 or more than 120,000 public chains were left out of co-occurrence clustering, as were about 5 repertoires with anomalous nucleotide sharing. TCRdb's version of the immuneACCESS table is confined to in-frame rearrangements and falls short of the full clone set. An unresolved V gene accounts for under half of the shortfall where checked; the remainder is of unknown origin. V and J calls and clone size are as listed in that table; D and trimming were resolved from the DNA. This sample comprises about 120,000 clones, more than 60% of them detected only once. The top ten clones comprise around 6.6% of the sample.

The cohort was made up of 500 to 800 healthy bone marrow donors. All cohort members were sampled while nominally healthy, although unrecorded immune exposures were likely present. The donor tested CMV seropositive, placing the donor among the 310 or so seropositive members of the cohort. Each donor provided a peripheral blood sample, and peripheral blood mononuclear cells were used for TCR beta sequencing. The Qiagen DNeasy Blood Extraction Kit was used to extract genomic DNA from the blood cell samples. Notes on this clone: What antigen it recognizes has not been identified. Base-call qualities are not available, and no considerably larger clone is one nucleotide away.

The sample comprised PBMCs. The clonotype originates from a man in his thirties or forties in good health and CMV-seropositive. The chain employs TRBV18 and TRBJ2-3; the central 7 bases match TRBD2. The nucleotide sequence reads as follows: TGTGCCAGCTCGTCTATAGCGGGCAGCACAGATACGCAGTATTTT. Its translation is CASSSIAGSTDTQYF. Extended through the reference TRBV18 and TRBJ2-3 proteins, this CDR3 yields the full variable domain: NAGVMQNPRHLVRRRGQEARLRCSPMKGHSHVYWYRQLPEEGLKFMVYLQKENIIDESGMPKERFSAEFPKEGPSILRIQQVVRGDSAAYFCASSSIAGSTDTQYFGPGTRLTVL.